Each of the 3 T cell receptor beta chains below was sequenced from the same sample in a study of shared clonotypes between healthy human individuals. Using immunoSEQ multiplex PCR, the repertoire was profiled, and TCRdb retains in-frame clones only, with some absent. The profile covers fewer than 500,000 clones, with nearly 80% appearing a single time and approximately 12% taken by the ten largest. What was sequenced was PBMCs. These receptors were collected from a woman aged 40 to 50 in good health. Some clones in this sample may be carry-over from other donors' samples.

This clone was detected only a few times. This rearrangement joins TRBV21-1 to TRBJ2-7. TRBV21-1 is marked as a pseudogene. The CDR3 runs 16 residues. The CDR3 region has the DNA TGTGCCAGCAGAGGGGAGCCTCGAAGAAACTCCTACGAGCAGTACTTC. Translation gives CASRGEPRRNSYEQYF.

The J gene is TRBJ2-5, the V gene TRBV4-1; weak D call: TRBD2 (6 bases). The CDR3 consists of 14 residues. Germline V gene data show CDR1 as MGHRA and CDR2 as YSYEKL. With 3 bases removed from V and 5 bases from J, the gap between germline ends came to 13 bases. CDR3: CASSQYGTRETQYF. The DNA of the CDR3 is TGCGCCAGCAGCCAGTACGGGACTCGGGAGACCCAGTACTTC.

This clone was counted many times. CDR3 sequence (DNA): TGCGCCAGCAGTGACCCCAGCAGGGGGCGCGGTGAAGCTTTCTTT. Its protein product is CASSDPSRGRGEAFF. This chain uses TRBV5-1 with TRBJ1-1, with 8 bases fitting TRBD1. With V trimmed by 5 bases and J by 7 bases, 13 bases remained unmatched. The CDR3 runs 15 residues. Germline-derived CDR1 and CDR2 are SGHRS and YFSETQ.